This T cell receptor beta chain derives from a study of vaccination and CD4 T cells after COVID-19. Across the study: Two doses of either BNT162b2 or mRNA-1273 vaccine went to participants. Timing of post-vaccine sample collection was a median 72 days after dose two, with a range of 14 to 241.

A note on this clonotype: Its cognate antigen is unknown.

Specified treatment: approximately 9-day PBMC culture with coronavirus spike peptide pools or control peptides (ViraFEST assay). Positive tests by PCR, dated March to December 2020, predated US Alpha, Beta and Delta variants. Sequencing of cultured CD4+ T cell DNA used the Oncomine TCR Beta short-read assay. Investigators obtained genomic DNA by extraction from cultured CD4+ T cells. From the PCR reads, TCRdb called clonotypes with MiXCR, one entry per CDR3 protein. The sample carries some 13,000 distinct CDR3 sequences, about a third recorded once. The receptor's source is a human donor who had recovered from COVID-19. The sample was CD4+ T cells from blood, cultured in vitro.

The CDR3 here is CATSRDSQGNSPLHF. In nucleotides, the CDR3 is TGTGCCACCAGCAGAGACTCCCAGGGGAATTCACCCCTCCACTTT. The chain is built from TRBV15 and TRBJ1-6; D is possibly TRBD1 (6 bases). The CDR3 sequence is 15 residues long. The V and J ends lost 0 bases and 7 bases respectively, with 10 bases between them. From germline, CDR1 is LNHNV and CDR2 YYDKDF (reference sequence).